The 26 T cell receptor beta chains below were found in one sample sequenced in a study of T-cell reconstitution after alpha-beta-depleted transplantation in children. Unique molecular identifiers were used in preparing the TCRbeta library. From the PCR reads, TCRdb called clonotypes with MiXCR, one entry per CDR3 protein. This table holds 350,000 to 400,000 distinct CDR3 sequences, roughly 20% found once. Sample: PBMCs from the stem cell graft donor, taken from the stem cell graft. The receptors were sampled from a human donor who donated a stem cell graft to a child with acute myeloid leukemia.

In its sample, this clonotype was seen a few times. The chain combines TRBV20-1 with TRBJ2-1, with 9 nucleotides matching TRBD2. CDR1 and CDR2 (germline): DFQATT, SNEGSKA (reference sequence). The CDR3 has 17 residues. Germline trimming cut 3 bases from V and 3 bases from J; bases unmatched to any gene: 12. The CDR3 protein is CSASYERLAGIYNEQFF. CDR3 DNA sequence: TGCAGTGCTAGTTATGAGCGGCTAGCGGGAATCTACAATGAGCAGTTCTTC.

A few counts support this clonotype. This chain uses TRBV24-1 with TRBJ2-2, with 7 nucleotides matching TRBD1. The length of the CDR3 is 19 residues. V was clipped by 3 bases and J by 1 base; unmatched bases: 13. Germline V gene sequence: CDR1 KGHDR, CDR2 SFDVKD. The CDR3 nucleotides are TGTGCCACCAGTGATCCGATCCTCTACGACAGGGAGAACACCGGGGAGCTGTTTTTT. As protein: CATSDPILYDRENTGELFF.

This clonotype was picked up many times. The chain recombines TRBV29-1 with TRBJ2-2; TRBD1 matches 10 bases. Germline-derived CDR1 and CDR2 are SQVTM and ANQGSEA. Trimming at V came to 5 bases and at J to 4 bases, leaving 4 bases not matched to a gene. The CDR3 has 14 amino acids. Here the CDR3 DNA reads TGCAGCGTTTGGGACAGGGGTGGCACCGGGGAGCTGTTTTTT. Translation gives CSVWDRGGTGELFF.

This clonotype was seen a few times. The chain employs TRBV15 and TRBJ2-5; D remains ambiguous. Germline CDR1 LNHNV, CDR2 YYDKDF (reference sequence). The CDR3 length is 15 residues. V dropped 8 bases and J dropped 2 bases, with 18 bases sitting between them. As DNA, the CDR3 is TGTGCCACCTCGCCTGGCGGAGCCCTACAAGAGACCCAGTACTTC. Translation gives CATSPGGALQETQYF.

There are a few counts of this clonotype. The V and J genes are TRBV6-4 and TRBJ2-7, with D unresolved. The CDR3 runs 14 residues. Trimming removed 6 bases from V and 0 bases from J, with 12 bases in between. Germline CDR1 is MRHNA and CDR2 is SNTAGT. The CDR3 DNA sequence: TGTGCCAGCAGGGAAGACTTTCGCTCCTACGAGCAGTACTTC. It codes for CASREDFRSYEQYF.

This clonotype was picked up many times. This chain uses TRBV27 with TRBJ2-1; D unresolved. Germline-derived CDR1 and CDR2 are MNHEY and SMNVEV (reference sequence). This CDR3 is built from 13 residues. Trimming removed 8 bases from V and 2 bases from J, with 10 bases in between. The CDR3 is CASAGRPYNEQFF. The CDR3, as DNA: TGTGCCAGCGCCGGACGGCCCTACAATGAGCAGTTCTTC.

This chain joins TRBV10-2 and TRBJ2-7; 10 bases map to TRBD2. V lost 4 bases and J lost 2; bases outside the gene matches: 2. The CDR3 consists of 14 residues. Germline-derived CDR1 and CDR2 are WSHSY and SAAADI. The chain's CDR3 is CASSATSGTYEQYF. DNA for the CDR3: TGCGCCAGCAGTGCAACTAGCGGGACCTACGAGCAGTACTTC.

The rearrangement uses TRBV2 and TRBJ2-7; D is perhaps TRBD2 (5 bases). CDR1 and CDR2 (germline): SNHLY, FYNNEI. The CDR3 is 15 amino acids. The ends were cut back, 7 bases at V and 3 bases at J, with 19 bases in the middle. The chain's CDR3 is CASNLMGLGDYEQYF. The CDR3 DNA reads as TGTGCCAGCAACCTAATGGGGTTGGGAGACTACGAGCAGTACTTC.

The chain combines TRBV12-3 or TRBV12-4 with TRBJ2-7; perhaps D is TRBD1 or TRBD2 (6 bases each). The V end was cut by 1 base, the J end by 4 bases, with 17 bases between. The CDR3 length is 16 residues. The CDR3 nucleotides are TGTGCCAGCAGTTTAGATGTTTGGGGGGCCCGATACGAGCAGTACTTC. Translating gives CASSLDVWGARYEQYF.

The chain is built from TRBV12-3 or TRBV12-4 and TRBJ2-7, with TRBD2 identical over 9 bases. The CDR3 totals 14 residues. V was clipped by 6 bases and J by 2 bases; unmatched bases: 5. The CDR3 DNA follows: TGTGCCAGCAGAGTAGCGGGGGCACCCTACGAGCAGTACTTC. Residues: CASRVAGAPYEQYF.

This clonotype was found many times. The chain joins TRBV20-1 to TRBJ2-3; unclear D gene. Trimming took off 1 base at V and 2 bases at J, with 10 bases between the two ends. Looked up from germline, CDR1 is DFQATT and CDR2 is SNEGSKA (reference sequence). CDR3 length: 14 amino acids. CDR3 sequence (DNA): TGCAGTGCTAGAGTGGTGTCTAACACAGATACGCAGTATTTT. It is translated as CSARVVSNTDTQYF.

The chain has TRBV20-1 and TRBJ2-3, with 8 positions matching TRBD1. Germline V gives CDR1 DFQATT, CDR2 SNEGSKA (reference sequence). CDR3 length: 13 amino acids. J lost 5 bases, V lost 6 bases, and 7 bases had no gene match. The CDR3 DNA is TGCAGTGCGGTACGGGACAGGAGAGATACGCAGTATTTT. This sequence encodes CSAVRDRRDTQYF.

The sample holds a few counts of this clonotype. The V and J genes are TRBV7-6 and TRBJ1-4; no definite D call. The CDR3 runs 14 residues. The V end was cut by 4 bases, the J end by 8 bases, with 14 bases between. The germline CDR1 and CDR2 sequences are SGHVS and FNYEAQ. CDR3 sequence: CASSSRMENEKLFF. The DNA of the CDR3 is TGTGCCAGCAGCTCCCGAATGGAGAACGAAAAACTGTTTTTT.

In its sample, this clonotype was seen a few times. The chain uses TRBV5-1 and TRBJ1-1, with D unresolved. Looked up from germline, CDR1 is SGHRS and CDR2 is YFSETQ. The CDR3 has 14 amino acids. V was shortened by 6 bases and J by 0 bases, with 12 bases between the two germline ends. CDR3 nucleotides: TGCGCCAGCAAGGTAGGAGGGTTGAACACTGAAGCTTTCTTT. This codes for CASKVGGLNTEAFF.

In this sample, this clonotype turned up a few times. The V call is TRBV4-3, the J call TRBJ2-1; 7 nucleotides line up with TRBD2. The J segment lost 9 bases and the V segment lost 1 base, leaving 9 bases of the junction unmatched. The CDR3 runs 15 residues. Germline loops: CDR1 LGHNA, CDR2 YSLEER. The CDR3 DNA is TGCGCCAGCAGCCAAGTCGGGGGAGGGTTCGGTGAGCAGTTCTTC. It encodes CASSQVGGGFGEQFF.

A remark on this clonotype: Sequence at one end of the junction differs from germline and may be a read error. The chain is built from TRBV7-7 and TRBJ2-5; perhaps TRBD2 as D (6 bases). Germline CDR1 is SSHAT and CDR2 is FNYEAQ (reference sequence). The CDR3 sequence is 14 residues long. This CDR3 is CASSQSTRSETQYF. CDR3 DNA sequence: TGTGCTAGCAGCCAATCGACTAGATCGGAGACCCAGTACTTC.

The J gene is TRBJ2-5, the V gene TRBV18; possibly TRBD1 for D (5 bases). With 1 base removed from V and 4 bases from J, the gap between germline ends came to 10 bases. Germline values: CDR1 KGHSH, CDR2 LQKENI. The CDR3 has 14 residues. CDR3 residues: CASSPLTVTETQYF. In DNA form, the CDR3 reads TGTGCCAGCTCACCACTGACAGTCACAGAGACCCAGTACTTC. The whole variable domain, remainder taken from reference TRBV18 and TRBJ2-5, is NAGVMQNPRHLVRRRGQEARLRCSPMKGHSHVYWYRQLPEEGLKFMVYLQKENIIDESGMPKERFSAEFPKEGPSILRIQQVVRGDSAAYFCASSPLTVTETQYFGPGTRLLVL.

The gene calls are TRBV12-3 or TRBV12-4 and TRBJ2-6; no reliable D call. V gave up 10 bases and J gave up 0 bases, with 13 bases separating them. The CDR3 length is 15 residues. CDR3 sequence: CANLKRSSGANVLTF. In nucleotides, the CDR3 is TGTGCCAACCTAAAACGGAGCTCTGGGGCCAACGTCCTGACTTTC.

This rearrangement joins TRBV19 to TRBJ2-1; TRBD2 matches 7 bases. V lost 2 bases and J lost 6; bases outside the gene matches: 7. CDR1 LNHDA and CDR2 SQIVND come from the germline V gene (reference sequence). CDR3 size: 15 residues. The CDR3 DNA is TGTGCCAGTAGTATAAGTCGTACGGGGGGCAATGAGCAGTTCTTC. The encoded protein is CASSISRTGGNEQFF.

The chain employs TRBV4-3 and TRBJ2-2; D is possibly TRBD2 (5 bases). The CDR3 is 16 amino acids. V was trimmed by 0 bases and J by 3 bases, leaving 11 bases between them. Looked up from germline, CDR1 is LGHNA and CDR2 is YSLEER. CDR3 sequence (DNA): TGCGCCAGCAGCCAAGATGGAGACTACTACACCGGGGAGCTGTTTTTT. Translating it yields CASSQDGDYYTGELFF.

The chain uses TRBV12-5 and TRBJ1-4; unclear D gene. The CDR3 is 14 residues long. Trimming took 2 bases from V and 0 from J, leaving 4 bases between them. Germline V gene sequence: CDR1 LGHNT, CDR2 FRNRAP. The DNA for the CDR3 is TGTGCTAGTGGTTTGACAGCAACTAATGAAAAACTGTTTTTT. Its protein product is CASGLTATNEKLFF. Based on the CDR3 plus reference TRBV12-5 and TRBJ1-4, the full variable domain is DARVTQTPRHKVTEMGQEVTMRCQPILGHNTVFWYRQTMMQGLELLAYFRNRAPLDDSGMPKDRFSAEMPDATLATLKIQPSEPRDSAVYFCASGLTATNEKLFFGSGTQLSVL.

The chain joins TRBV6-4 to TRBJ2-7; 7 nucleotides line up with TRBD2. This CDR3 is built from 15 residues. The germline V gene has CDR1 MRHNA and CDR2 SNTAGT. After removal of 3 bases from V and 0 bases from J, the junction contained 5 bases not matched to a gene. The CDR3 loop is CASSEVTGGSYEQYF. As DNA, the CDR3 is TGTGCCAGCAGTGAAGTTACGGGAGGCTCCTACGAGCAGTACTTC.

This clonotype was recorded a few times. The chain's CDR3 is CSAKNTGLQETQYF. Here the CDR3 DNA reads TGCAGTGCTAAAAATACAGGGCTGCAAGAGACCCAGTACTTC. The chain is built from TRBV20-1 and TRBJ2-5; a possible D gene is TRBD1 (6 bases). CDR3 length: 14 residues. CDR1 DFQATT and CDR2 SNEGSKA come from the germline V gene (reference sequence). V was trimmed by 4 bases and J by 2 bases, leaving 14 bases between them.

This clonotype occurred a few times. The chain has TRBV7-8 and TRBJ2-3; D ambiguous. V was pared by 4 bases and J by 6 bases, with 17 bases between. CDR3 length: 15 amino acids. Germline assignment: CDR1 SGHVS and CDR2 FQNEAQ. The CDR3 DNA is TGTGCCAGCAGCTCCGTGCGGACCGTCGTGGATACGCAGTATTTT. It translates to CASSSVRTVVDTQYF.

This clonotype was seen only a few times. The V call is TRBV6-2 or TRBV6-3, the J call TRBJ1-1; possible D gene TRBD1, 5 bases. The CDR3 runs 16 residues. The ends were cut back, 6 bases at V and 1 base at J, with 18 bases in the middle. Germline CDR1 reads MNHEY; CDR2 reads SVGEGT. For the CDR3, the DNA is TGTGCCAGCAGGCCGCCCGAGGAGGGGACGAACACTGAAGCTTTCTTT. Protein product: CASRPPEEGTNTEAFF.

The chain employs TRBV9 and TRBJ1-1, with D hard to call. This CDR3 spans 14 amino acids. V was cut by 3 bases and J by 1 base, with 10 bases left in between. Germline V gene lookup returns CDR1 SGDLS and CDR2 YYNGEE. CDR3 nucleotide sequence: TGTGCCAGCAGCGGGAGCTTTTGGAACACTGAAGCTTTCTTT. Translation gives CASSGSFWNTEAFF.